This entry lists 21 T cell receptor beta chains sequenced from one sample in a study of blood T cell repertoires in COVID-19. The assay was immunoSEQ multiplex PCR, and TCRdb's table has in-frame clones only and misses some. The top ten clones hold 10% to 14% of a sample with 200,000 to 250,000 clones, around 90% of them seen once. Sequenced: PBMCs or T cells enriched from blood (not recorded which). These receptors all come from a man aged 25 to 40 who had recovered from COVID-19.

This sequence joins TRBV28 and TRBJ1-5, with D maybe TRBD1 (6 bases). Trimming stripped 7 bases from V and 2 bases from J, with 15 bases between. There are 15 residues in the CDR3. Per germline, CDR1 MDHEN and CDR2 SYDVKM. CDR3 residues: CASTSTGIGNQPQHF. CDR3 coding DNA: TGTGCCAGCACCTCCACAGGGATTGGCAATCAGCCCCAGCATTTT.

CDR3 sequence reads: CSVFSGNEQFF. CDR3 bases: TGCAGCGTTTTTAGCGGCAATGAGCAGTTCTTC. The V call is TRBV29-1, the J call TRBJ2-1; TRBD2 might be the D (6 bases). V lost 5 bases and J 6 bases, leaving 8 bases between the germline ends. The CDR3 contains 11 residues. From germline, CDR1 is SQVTM and CDR2 ANQGSEA.

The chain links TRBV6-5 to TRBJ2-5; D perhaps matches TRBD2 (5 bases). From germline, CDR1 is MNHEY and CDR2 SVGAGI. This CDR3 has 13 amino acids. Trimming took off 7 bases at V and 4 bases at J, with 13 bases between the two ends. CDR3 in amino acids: CASTSFGGETQYF. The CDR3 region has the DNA TGTGCCAGCACCTCCTTTGGAGGAGAGACCCAGTACTTC.

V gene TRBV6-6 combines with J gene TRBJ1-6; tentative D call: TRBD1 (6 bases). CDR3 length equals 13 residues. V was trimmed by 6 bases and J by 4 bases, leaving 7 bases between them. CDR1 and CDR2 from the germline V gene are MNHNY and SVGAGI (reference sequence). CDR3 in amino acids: CASRTGYNSPLHF. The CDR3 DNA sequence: TGTGCCAGCAGAACAGGGTATAATTCACCCCTCCACTTT.

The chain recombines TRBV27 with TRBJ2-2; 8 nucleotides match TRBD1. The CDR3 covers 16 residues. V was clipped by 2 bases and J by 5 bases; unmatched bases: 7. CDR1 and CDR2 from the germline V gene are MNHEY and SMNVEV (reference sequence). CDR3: CASSLQGAGRTGELFF. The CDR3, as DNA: TGTGCCAGCAGTTTACAGGGGGCCGGCCGGACCGGGGAGCTGTTTTTT.

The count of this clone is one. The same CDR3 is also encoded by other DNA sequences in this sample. Written as DNA, the CDR3 is TGTGCCAGCAGTCCCGGGACAGCCAACACTGAAGCTTTCTTT. Its protein is CASSPGTANTEAFF. This chain uses TRBV27 with TRBJ1-1; TRBD1 agrees at 7 bases. The CDR3 loop spans 14 amino acids. Germline trimming cut 5 bases from V and 2 bases from J; bases unmatched to any gene: 5. CDR1 and CDR2 (germline): MNHEY, SMNVEV (reference sequence).

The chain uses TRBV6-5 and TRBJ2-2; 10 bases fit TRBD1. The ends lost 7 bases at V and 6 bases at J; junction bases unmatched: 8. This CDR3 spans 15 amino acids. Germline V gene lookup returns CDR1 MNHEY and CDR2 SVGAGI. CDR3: CASNPGTGVSGELFF. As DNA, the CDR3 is TGTGCCAGCAACCCAGGGACAGGGGTTTCCGGGGAGCTGTTTTTT.

This CDR3 is CATTVGQGTYEQYF. CDR3 DNA: TGTGCCACCACTGTGGGACAGGGAACCTACGAGCAGTACTTC. The chain employs TRBV15 and TRBJ2-7; 9 nucleotides agree with TRBD1. V lost 7 bases, J lost 2 bases, and 6 bases stayed unmatched. Germline V gene lookup returns CDR1 LNHNV and CDR2 YYDKDF (reference sequence). The CDR3 has 14 amino acids.

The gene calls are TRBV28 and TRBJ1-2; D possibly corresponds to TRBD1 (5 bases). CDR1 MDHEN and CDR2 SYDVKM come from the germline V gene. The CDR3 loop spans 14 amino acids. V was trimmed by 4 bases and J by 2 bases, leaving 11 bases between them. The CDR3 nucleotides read TGTGCCAGCAGTTCCTCCGACAGCAACTATGGCTACACCTTC. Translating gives CASSSSDSNYGYTF.

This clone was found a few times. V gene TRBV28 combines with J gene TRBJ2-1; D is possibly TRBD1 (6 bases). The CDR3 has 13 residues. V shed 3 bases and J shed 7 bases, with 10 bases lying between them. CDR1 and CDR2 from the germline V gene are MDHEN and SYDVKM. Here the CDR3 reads CASSFAGTNEQFF. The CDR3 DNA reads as TGTGCCAGCAGTTTCGCCGGGACAAATGAGCAGTTCTTC.

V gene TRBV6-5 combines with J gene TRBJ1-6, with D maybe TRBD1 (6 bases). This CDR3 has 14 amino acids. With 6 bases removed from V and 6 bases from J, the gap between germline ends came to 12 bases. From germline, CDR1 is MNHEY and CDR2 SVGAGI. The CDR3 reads CASSRDNANSPLHF. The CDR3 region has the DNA TGTGCCAGCAGCAGGGACAATGCTAATTCACCCCTCCACTTT.

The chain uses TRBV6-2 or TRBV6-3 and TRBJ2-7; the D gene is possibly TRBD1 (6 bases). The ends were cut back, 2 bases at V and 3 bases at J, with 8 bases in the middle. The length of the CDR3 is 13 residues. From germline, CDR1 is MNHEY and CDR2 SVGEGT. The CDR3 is CASSYRGNYEQYF. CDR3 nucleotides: TGTGCCAGCAGTTACAGGGGGAACTACGAGCAGTACTTC.

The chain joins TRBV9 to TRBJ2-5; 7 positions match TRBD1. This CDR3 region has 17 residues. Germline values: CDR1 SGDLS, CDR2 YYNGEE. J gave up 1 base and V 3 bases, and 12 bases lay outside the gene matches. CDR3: CASSGGQTDGPQETQYF. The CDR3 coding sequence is TGTGCCAGCAGCGGGGGACAGACCGATGGACCCCAAGAGACCCAGTACTTC.

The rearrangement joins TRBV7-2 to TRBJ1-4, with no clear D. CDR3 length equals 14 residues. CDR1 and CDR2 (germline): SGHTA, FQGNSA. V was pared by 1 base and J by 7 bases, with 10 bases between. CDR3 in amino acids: CASSLVEGSEKLFF. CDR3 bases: TGTGCCAGCAGCTTAGTTGAAGGGAGTGAAAAACTGTTTTTT.

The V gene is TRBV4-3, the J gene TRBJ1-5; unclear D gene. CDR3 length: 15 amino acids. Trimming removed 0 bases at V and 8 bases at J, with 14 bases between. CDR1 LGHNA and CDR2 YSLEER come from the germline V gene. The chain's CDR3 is CASSQERGGREPQHF. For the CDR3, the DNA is TGCGCCAGCAGCCAAGAACGCGGTGGGCGGGAGCCCCAGCATTTT.

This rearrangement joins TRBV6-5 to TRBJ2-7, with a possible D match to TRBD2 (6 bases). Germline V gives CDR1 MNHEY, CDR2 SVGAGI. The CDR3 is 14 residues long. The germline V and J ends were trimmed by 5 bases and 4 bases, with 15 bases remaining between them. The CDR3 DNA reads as TGTGCCAGCAGTACCCGGGACTCTAGATACGAGCAGTACTTC. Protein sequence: CASSTRDSRYEQYF.

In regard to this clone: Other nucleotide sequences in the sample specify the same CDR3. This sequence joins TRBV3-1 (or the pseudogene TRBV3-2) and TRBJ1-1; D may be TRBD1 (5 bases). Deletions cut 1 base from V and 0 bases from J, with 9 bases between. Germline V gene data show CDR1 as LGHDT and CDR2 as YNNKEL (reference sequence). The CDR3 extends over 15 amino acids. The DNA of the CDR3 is TGTGCCAGCAGCCAAGTACGACAGTTGAACACTGAAGCTTTCTTT. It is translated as CASSQVRQLNTEAFF.

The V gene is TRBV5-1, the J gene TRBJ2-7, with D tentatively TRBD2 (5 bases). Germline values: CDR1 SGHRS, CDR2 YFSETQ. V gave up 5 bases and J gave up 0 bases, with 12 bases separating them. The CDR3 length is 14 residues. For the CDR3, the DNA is TGCGCCAGCAGAATTGGACTGAGCTCCTACGAGCAGTACTTC. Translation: CASRIGLSSYEQYF.

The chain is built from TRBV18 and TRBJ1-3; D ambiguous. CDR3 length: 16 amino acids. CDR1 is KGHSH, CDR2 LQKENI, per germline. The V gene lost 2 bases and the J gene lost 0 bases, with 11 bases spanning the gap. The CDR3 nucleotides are TGTGCCAGCTCACCAAACGGCGGTCTCTCTGGAAACACCATATATTTT. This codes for CASSPNGGLSGNTIYF.

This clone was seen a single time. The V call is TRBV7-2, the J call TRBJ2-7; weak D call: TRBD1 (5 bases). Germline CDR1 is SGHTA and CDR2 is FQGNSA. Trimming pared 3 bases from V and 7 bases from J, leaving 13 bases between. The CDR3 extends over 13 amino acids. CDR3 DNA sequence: TGTGCCAGCAGCTTTACGGAAAAGGGGGAGCAGTACTTC. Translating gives CASSFTEKGEQYF.

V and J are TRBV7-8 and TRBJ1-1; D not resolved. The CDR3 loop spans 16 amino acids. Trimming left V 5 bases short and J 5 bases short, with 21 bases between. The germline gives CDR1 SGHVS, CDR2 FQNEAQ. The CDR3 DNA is TGTGCCAGCAGCCTATCTAGACCCCCCGAGCGGACTGAAGCTTTCTTT. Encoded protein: CASSLSRPPERTEAFF.